The rows below give T cell receptor delta chains drawn from one sample of a study of Vδ1+ human thymocytes. TCRdb re-analyzed the multiplex PCR reads via CATT. In the table there are 45,000 to 75,000 delta-chain clones, roughly 15% of which are singletons. The sample comprised Vdelta1+ gamma-delta thymocytes from the thymus. Source of these receptors: a girl younger than two who had congenital heart surgery. Both conserved end residues are part of each CDR3. D genes are given only for firm matches. Size tells how often a clone was seen (once, few, many) or the class of an expanded clone, and some rows leave it out.

d_call,v_call,clone_size,j_call,cdr3_nt,cdr3_aa
TRDD3,TRDV1,few,TRDJ1,TGTGCTCTCGGAAGGGGATACGCGAGGAGGGGATCCTACACCGATAAACTCATCTTT,CALGRGYARRGSYTDKLIF
TRDD3,TRDV1,NA,TRDJ1,TGTGCTCTTGGGAACCCATTCCAGGGCGGTACTGGGGGATTCACCGATAAACTCATCTTT,CALGNPFQGGTGGFTDKLIF
TRDD3,TRDV1,NA,TRDJ1,TGTGCTCTTGGGCTTGAAGAGGGGATAAACGGTAAACTCATCTTT,CALGLEEGINGKLIF
TRDD3,TRDV2,NA,TRDJ1,TGTGCCTGTGACACGACCACTTACTGGGGGATACGCTCAAGCGATAAACTCATCTTT,CACDTTTYWGIRSSDKLIF
NA,TRDV1,NA,TRDJ1,TGTGCTCTTGGGGAACTAGGGGAACCTCCAGTGTTATCCGATAAACTCATCTTT,CALGELGEPPVLSDKLIF
TRDD3,TRDV1,few,TRDJ1,TGTGCTCTTGGGGAAGAGCGGCCCCCGGGGCCTGGGGGACCTTACACCGATAAACTCATCTTT,CALGEERPPGPGGPYTDKLIF
TRDD3,TRDV2,NA,TRDJ1,TGTGCCTGTGACGCCCCCAGGGGGGGGATTTACACCGATAAACTCATCTTT,CACDAPRGGIYTDKLIF
TRDD3,TRDV2,few,TRDJ1,TGTGCCTGTGACCCAGATCATTTATCCGTGGGGGATACCCACGACACCGATAAACTCATCTTT,CACDPDHLSVGDTHDTDKLIF
NA,TRDV1,NA,TRDJ1,TGTGCTCTTGGGGAGGGGGACTTCTGGCTGAGGGCTTACGCCGATAAACTCATCTTT,CALGEGDFWLRAYADKLIF
TRDD3,TRDV1,few,TRDJ1,TGTGCTCTTGGGGAAAAGGTCCATCTGGGGGACCCGTCCACCGATAAACTCATCTTT,CALGEKVHLGDPSTDKLIF
TRDD3,TRDV1,few,TRDJ1,TGTGCTCTTGGGGAACTTGGGAACATTCCTACTGGGGGATACTACGCCACCGATAAACTCATCTTT,CALGELGNIPTGGYYATDKLIF
TRDD2,TRDV1,few,TRDJ1,TGTGCTCTTGGGGGCATCCTTCCTCCTGGACCCGATAAACTCATCTTT,CALGGILPPGPDKLIF
TRDD3,TRDV1,NA,TRDJ1,TGTGCTCTTGGGGAACTCCCTGGGGGGATACGTAGGTCCCGGCGTAAACTCATCTTT,CALGELPGGIRRSRRKLIF
NA,TRDV1,NA,TRDJ1,TGTGCTCTTGGGGAACCGTCGTGGAAGGAACGTGAGGATCCTACTTACACCGATAAACTCATCTTT,CALGEPSWKEREDPTYTDKLIF
NA,TRDV1,few,TRDJ1,TGTGCTCTTGGGGAGCCCCAACCCTCCTATGTTGAGTACACCGATAAACTCATCTTT,CALGEPQPSYVEYTDKLIF
TRDD3,TRDV1,NA,TRDJ1,TGTGCTCTTGGGGAACTCTACTTCCGATCTGGGGGATCCCCCATGACCGATAAACTCATCTTT,CALGELYFRSGGSPMTDKLIF
NA,TRDV1,few,TRDJ1,TGTGCTCTTGGGGGATCGGGACGTCTTGGCCGGAGACCCACCGATAAACTCATCTTT,CALGGSGRLGRRPTDKLIF
TRDD3,TRDV2,few,TRDJ1,TGTGCCTGTGACTCCATACTGGGGGATACCGGCACCGATAAACTCATCTTT,CACDSILGDTGTDKLIF
NA,TRDV1,NA,TRDJ1,TGTGCTCTTGGATCGGACCCCTTCCAATACCAACTCTTGCCCACTTACACCGATAAACTCATCTTT,CALGSDPFQYQLLPTYTDKLIF
TRDD3,TRDV1,NA,TRDJ1,TGTGCTCTGGCCGAGGTTCTTGGGGATAAGGGAAGGGAGTACACCGATAAACTCATCTTT,CALAEVLGDKGREYTDKLIF
TRDD3,TRDV1,NA,TRDJ1,TGTGCTCTTGTAAAATGGGTGCTGGGGGATACCGATAAACTCATCTTT,CALVKWVLGDTDKLIF
NA,TRAV29/DV5,few,TRDJ1,NA,CSVLLCSKPTVGYFMCWLKLIF
TRDD3,TRDV1,NA,TRDJ1,TGTGCTCTTGGGGCATCCGGGTCCTCGAAGTTACTGGGGGATACGGACGATAAACTCATCTTT,CALGASGSSKLLGDTDDKLIF
TRDD3,TRDV1,NA,TRDJ1,TGTGCTCTTGGGGAACCCAGTCTGGGGGCTGGGGGATATATCGATAAACTCATCTTT,CALGEPSLGAGGYIDKLIF
NA,TRDV1,NA,TRDJ1,TGTGCCTTGTACTGCTCCCTATTCCCGTACACCGATAAACTCATCTTT,CALYCSLFPYTDKLIF
TRDD3,TRDV1,NA,TRDJ1,TGTGCTCTTGGGGGCTCTTCCTACGTTTTGTACTGGGGGATACAACCAGATAAACTCATCTTT,CALGGSSYVLYWGIQPDKLIF
TRDD3,TRDV1,few,TRDJ1,TGTGCTCTTGGGGAACTAGCATGTTCGGAAACTGGGGGCAACACCGATAAACTCATCTTT,CALGELACSETGGNTDKLIF
TRDD3,TRDV1,NA,TRDJ1,TGTGCTCTTGGGGACAGGTCCTACGTGGGGGATCGTACCGATAAACTCATCTTT,CALGDRSYVGDRTDKLIF
TRDD2,TRDV1,NA,TRDJ1,TGTGCTCTTGGGGATCTAGGTAGGCCTTCCTACGGGGTGCGTAAACTCATCTTT,CALGDLGRPSYGVRKLIF
NA,TRDV1,few,TRDJ1,TGTGCGCTGCAGGAGGCAGTGGTTACGTACACCGATAAACTCATCTTT,CALQEAVVTYTDKLIF
NA,TRDV1,NA,TRDJ1,TGTGCTCTTGGGGAGTATTTCACGAGGGGATACACCGATAAACTCATCTTT,CALGEYFTRGYTDKLIF
TRDD3,TRDV1,few,TRDJ1,TGTGCTCTTGGGTCCCTTTTTCCCCTGTACTGGGGGATCGAGTCTTCCGATAAACTCATCTTT,CALGSLFPLYWGIESSDKLIF
TRDD3,TRDV1,NA,TRDJ1,TGTGCTCTTGGGGAACGGGCCTACTTGGGGACTGGGGGATACAATGGGTCACTATACACCGATAAACTCATCTTT,CALGERAYLGTGGYNGSLYTDKLIF
TRDD3,TRDV1,NA,TRDJ1,TGTGCTCTTGGGAAGGCCCCTCCTGACCTAGTTGCTGGGGGATACGCCCCTGGGGACACCGATAAACTCATCTTT,CALGKAPPDLVAGGYAPGDTDKLIF
NA,TRDV1,NA,TRDJ1,TGTGCTCTTGGGGAAATCCTACAGGGGATCCGGGACACCGATAAACTCATCTTT,CALGEILQGIRDTDKLIF
TRDD3,TRDV1,NA,TRDJ1,TGTGCTCTTGGGCTATCGGTACACTGGGGGGTCACCGATAAACTCATCTTT,CALGLSVHWGVTDKLIF
TRDD3,TRDV1,NA,TRDJ1,TGTGCTCTTGGGGAACTAGGCCAACACGAAACTGGGGGTTCCCCCGACACCGATAAACTCATCTTT,CALGELGQHETGGSPDTDKLIF
TRDD3,TRDV1,few,TRDJ1,TGTGCTCTTGGGGAACGTTACTGGGGGACTTCCGATAAACTCATCTTT,CALGERYWGTSDKLIF
NA,TRDV1,NA,TRDJ1,TGTGCTCTTGGGGAACTTGGAGATAAACTCATCTTT,CALGELGDKLIF
TRDD3,TRDV1,once,TRDJ1,TGTGCTCTTGGGGAACTGGACTTCTGGTCTGGGGGATACTTTACCGATAAACTCATCTTT,CALGELDFWSGGYFTDKLIF
NA,TRDV2,few,TRDJ1,TGTGCCTGTGACACAGCATGCTGGCACTTAACCGATAAACTCATCTTT,CACDTACWHLTDKLIF
NA,TRDV2,many,TRDJ1,TGTGCCTGTGACACCATTGCTGGGCGATGGGGTAAACTCATCTTT,CACDTIAGRWGKLIF